Each of the 14 T cell receptor beta chains below was sequenced from the same sample in a study of tumor T cells in aggressive B-cell lymphoma. TCRdb's copy holds only in-frame clones and misses some; the assay was immunoSEQ multiplex PCR. Of 1,500 to 2,000 clones in the sample, roughly nine tenths were seen once. Source material: tumor tissue. These receptors were obtained from an adult with diffuse large B cell lymphoma.

The chain couples TRBV6-6 to TRBJ2-1; D possibly corresponds to TRBD1 (7 bases). The CDR3 spans 13 residues. Germline values: CDR1 MNHNY, CDR2 SVGAGI (reference sequence). Trimming took off 2 bases at V and 10 bases at J, with 12 bases between the two ends. The CDR3 nucleotides read TGTGCCAGCAGTTACGGGGCGGGACAGGAGCAGTTCTTC. Its translation is CASSYGAGQEQFF.

The chain joins TRBV14 to TRBJ1-1, with 7 bases aligning to TRBD1. V trimming: 4 bases; J trimming: 9 bases; junction bases outside the gene matches: 5. The V gene's germline CDR1 is SGHDN and CDR2 FVKESK. This CDR3 has 12 amino acids. The CDR3: CASSPDRAKAFF. The CDR3 nucleotides read TGTGCCAGCAGCCCCGACAGGGCGAAAGCTTTCTTT.

This chain links TRBV4-1 with TRBJ1-1; possibly TRBD1 for D (5 bases). This CDR3 is 14 amino acids long. Per germline, CDR1 MGHRA and CDR2 YSYEKL. V was pared by 1 base and J by 8 bases, with 14 bases between. The CDR3 nucleotides read TGCGCCAGCAGCCAAGCCACGGAACAGGACGAAGCTTTCTTT. Its protein product is CASSQATEQDEAFF.

The chain carries TRBV28 and TRBJ1-3; possibly TRBD1 for D (5 bases). Germline V gives CDR1 MDHEN, CDR2 SYDVKM. The V end was cut by 1 base, the J end by 0 bases, with 13 bases between. The CDR3 consists of 17 residues. The chain's CDR3 is CASSLSIGGASGNTIYF. CDR3 nucleotide sequence: TGTGCCAGCAGTTTATCCATCGGCGGGGCCTCTGGAAACACCATATATTTT.

V and J are TRBV6-5 and TRBJ2-3; tentative D call: TRBD1 (5 bases). Looked up from germline, CDR1 is MNHEY and CDR2 is SVGAGI. The CDR3 is 15 residues long. The V gene lost 6 bases and the J gene lost 0 bases, with 13 bases spanning the gap. In nucleotides, the CDR3 is TGTGCCAGCAGCCAGACAGTAGCTAGCACAGATACGCAGTATTTT. Its protein product is CASSQTVASTDTQYF.

The chain employs TRBV6-5 and TRBJ2-5; the D is unclear. The CDR3 is made up of 14 amino acids. The germline V gene has CDR1 MNHEY and CDR2 SVGAGI. V lost 5 bases and J 5 bases, leaving 15 bases between the germline ends. The CDR3 DNA reads TGTGCCAGCAGTCCCGACACGATATTCGAGACCCAGTACTTC. This sequence encodes CASSPDTIFETQYF.

The chain is built from TRBV7-2 and TRBJ2-3; D possibly corresponds to TRBD2 (5 bases). V lost 6 bases to trimming and J lost 2 bases, with 18 bases between them. The length of the CDR3 is 16 residues. In germline, CDR1 is SGHTA, CDR2 FQGNSA. This CDR3 is CASRRTSLGYTDTQYF. The CDR3 DNA reads TGTGCCAGCAGACGTACTAGTTTAGGATACACAGATACGCAGTATTTT.

This clone has more than one count but fewer than ten. The V and J genes are TRBV19 and TRBJ2-1, with a weak D call TRBD2 (6 bases). Germline loops: CDR1 LNHDA, CDR2 SQIVND (reference sequence). This CDR3 is built from 15 residues. Trimming stripped 7 bases from V and 0 bases from J, with 13 bases between. The CDR3 DNA reads TGTGCCAGTATGGGGCGGGACCACTCCTACAATGAGCAGTTCTTC. It is translated as CASMGRDHSYNEQFF.

The chain couples TRBV18 to TRBJ2-3; 9 positions agree with TRBD2. The CDR3 has 17 amino acids. Looked up from germline, CDR1 is KGHSH and CDR2 is LQKENI. J lost 2 bases, V lost 1 base, and 7 bases had no gene match. CDR3: CASSPQTSGTSTDTQYF. As DNA, the CDR3 is TGTGCCAGCTCACCACAGACTAGCGGTACCTCCACAGATACGCAGTATTTT.

This clone was recorded once. The chain has TRBV29-1 and TRBJ2-5, with unresolved D. V lost 7 bases, J lost 5 bases, and 8 bases lay in between. This CDR3 comprises 10 residues. Germline CDR1 is SQVTM and CDR2 is ANQGSEA. CDR3 residues: CSGKLETQYF. The CDR3, as DNA: TGCAGCGGTAAACTGGAGACCCAGTACTTC.

The chain carries TRBV4-3 and TRBJ2-7; D is possibly TRBD2 (6 bases). V was shortened by 1 base and J by 4 bases, with 14 bases between the two germline ends. The length of the CDR3 is 15 residues. Germline V gene lookup returns CDR1 LGHNA and CDR2 YSLEER. The CDR3 loop reads CASSQGLAPTYEQYF. The DNA for the CDR3 is TGCGCCAGCAGCCAAGGGCTAGCGCCGACTTACGAGCAGTACTTC.

This chain joins TRBV18 and TRBJ2-5; D might be TRBD1 (6 bases). V dropped 3 bases and J dropped 3 bases, with 17 bases sitting between them. CDR3 size: 16 residues. Germline V gives CDR1 KGHSH, CDR2 LQKENI. The CDR3 spells CASSPVETGIEETQYF. The CDR3 DNA reads as TGTGCCAGCTCACCGGTAGAGACAGGTATCGAAGAGACCCAGTACTTC.

This chain links TRBV27 with TRBJ1-1; D unclear. The CDR3 sequence is 15 residues long. Germline CDR1 MNHEY, CDR2 SMNVEV (reference sequence). V was shortened by 5 bases and J by 0 bases, with 13 bases between the two germline ends. CDR3 in amino acids: CASSMIRSMNTEAFF. CDR3 DNA: TGTGCCAGCAGTATGATCAGGTCCATGAACACTGAAGCTTTCTTT.

V gene TRBV28 combines with J gene TRBJ2-1, with 13 bases matching TRBD2. This CDR3 region has 17 residues. J lost 6 bases, V lost 5 bases, and 10 bases had no gene match. Germline V gene data show CDR1 as MDHEN and CDR2 as SYDVKM. CDR3 loop: CASSPWTSGSLLNEQFF. CDR3 sequence (DNA): TGTGCCAGCAGTCCCTGGACTAGCGGGAGCCTACTCAATGAGCAGTTCTTC.